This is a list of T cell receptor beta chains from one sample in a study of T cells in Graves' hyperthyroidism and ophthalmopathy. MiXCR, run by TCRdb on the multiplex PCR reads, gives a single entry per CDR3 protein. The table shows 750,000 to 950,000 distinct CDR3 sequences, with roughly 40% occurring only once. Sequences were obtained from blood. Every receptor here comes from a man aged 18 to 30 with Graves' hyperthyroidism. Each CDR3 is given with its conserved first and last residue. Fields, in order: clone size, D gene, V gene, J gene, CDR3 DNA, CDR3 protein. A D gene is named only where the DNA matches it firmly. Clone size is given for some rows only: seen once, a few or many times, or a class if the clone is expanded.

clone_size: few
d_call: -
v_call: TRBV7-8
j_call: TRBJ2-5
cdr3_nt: TGTGCCAGCAGCTTAGCGGGTGGGCTAGAGGAGACCCAGTACTTC
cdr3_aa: CASSLAGGLEETQYF

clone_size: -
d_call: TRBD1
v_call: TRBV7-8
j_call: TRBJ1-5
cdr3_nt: TGTGCCAGCAACCCCGACGGACAGGCTTACGAGCCCCAGCATTTT
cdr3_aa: CASNPDGQAYEPQHF

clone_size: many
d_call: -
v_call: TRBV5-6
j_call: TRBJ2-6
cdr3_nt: TGTGCCAGCAGCTCAGGGTACTCTGGGGCCAACGTCCTGACTTTC
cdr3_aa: CASSSGYSGANVLTF

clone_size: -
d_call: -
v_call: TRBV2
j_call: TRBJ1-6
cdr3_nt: TGTGCCAGCAGTTTAAGCGGACAAATTCACCCCCTCCACTTT
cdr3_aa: CASSLSGQIHPLHF

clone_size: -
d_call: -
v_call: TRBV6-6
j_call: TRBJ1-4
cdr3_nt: TGTGCCAGCAGTTTAATCTCCTCGGGGGGTCGAAATGAAAAACTGTTTTTT
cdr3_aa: CASSLISSGGRNEKLFF

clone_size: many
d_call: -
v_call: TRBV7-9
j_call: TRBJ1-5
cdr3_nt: TGTGCCAGCAGCTTGTCGTACAATCAGCCCCAGCATTTT
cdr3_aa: CASSLSYNQPQHF

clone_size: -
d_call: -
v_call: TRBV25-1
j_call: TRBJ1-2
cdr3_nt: TGTGCCAGCAGTGCTTCGGACGCCGGCGGGTCGGGCTACACCTTC
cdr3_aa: CASSASDAGGSGYTF

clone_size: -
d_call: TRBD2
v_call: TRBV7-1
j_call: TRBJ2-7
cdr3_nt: TGTGCCAGCAGATCCACTAGCGGCACGGGGAGCTCCTACGAGCAGTACTTC
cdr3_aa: CASRSTSGTGSSYEQYF

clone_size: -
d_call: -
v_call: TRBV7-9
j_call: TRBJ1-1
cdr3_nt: TGTGCCAGCAGCTTTGTTACGGGCGGAGAAGCTTTCTTT
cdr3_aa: CASSFVTGGEAFF

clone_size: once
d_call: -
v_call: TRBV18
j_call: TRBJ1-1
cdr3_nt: TGTGCCAGCTCACCACAGGAGGGCCCCGAAGCCTTCTTT
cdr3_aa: CASSPQEGPEAFF

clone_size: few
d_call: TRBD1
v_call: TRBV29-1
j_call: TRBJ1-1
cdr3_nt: TGCAGCGTTGACCTGGGACAGGGTGGATTT
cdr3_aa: CSVDLGQGGF

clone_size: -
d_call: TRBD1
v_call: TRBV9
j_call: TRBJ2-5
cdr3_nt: TGTGCCAGCTCACCGGGACAGGGTTCGGAGACCCAGTACTTC
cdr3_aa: CASSPGQGSETQYF

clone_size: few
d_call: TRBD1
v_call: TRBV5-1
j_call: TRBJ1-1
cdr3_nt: TGCGCCAGCAGCTTTGGAAGAGGGGGCCAGGTTGAAGCTTTCTTT
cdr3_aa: CASSFGRGGQVEAFF

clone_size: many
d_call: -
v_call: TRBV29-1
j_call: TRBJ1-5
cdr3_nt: TGCAGCGTTGTCAGTCAGGTTAGCAATCAGCCCCAGCATTTT
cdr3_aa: CSVVSQVSNQPQHF

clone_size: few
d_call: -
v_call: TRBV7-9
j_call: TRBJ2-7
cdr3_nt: TGTGCCAGCAGCTTAGGGGGGGGCGTGGAAGAGCAGTACTTC
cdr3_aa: CASSLGGGVEEQYF

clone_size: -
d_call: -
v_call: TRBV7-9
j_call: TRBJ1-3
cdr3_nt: TGCGCCAGCAGCTCTAAAGGGAGCTCTGGAAACACCATATATTTT
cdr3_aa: CASSSKGSSGNTIYF

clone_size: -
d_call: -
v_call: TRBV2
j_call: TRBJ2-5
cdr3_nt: TGTGCCAGCAGTGAAGATGGGAGAGCTTACCAAGAGACCCAGTACTTC
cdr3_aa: CASSEDGRAYQETQYF

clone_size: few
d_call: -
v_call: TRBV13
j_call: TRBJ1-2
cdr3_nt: TGTGCCAGCAGCTTAGCTGGGGGATCCGGGGATGGCTACACCTTC
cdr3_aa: CASSLAGGSGDGYTF

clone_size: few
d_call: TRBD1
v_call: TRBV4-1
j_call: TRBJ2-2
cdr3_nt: TGCGCCAGCAGCCAAGTCCCGGGACAGGCGTTAACCGGGGAGCTGTTTTTT
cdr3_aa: CASSQVPGQALTGELFF

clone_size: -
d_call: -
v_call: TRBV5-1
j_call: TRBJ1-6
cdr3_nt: TGCGCCAGCAGCCACGGGAGGGAATCGGCGGCCTCCTATAATTCACCCCTCCACTTT
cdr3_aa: CASSHGRESAASYNSPLHF

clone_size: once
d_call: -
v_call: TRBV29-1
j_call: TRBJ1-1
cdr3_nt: TGCAGCGTTGAAAGTCACGGCAGGGCGTATAGCATTGAAGCTTTCTTT
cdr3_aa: CSVESHGRAYSIEAFF

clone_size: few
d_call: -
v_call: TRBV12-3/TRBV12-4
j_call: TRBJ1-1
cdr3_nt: TGTGCCAGCAGCGGCGCAACAGGGATCGGCACTGAAGCTTTCTTT
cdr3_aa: CASSGATGIGTEAFF

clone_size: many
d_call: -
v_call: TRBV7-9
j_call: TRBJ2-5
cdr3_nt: TGTGCCAGCAGCTTGGTAGGATCGGAGACCCAGTACTTC
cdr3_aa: CASSLVGSETQYF

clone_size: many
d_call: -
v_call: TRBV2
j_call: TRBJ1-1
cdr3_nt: TGTGCCAGCAGCCCGGAAGCCTCAACTGAAGCTTTCTTT
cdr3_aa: CASSPEASTEAFF

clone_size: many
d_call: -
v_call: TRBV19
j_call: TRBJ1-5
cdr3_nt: TGTGCCGCGACAGCAAATAGCAATCAGCCCCAGCATTTT
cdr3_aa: CAATANSNQPQHF

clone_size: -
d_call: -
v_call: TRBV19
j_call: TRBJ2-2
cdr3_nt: TGTGCCAGTGCGTACGACAGGGAGCTGTTTTTT
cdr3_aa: CASAYDRELFF

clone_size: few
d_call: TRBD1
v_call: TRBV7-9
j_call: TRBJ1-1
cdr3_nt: TGTGCCAGCAGCCCCCGACAGGGACGGATGCGGGATACTGAAGCTTTCTTT
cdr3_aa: CASSPRQGRMRDTEAFF

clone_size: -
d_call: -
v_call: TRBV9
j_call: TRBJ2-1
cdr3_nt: TGTGCCAGCAGCGTAGAAAGCGGTGCGGCCAATGAGCAGTTCTTC
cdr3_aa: CASSVESGAANEQFF

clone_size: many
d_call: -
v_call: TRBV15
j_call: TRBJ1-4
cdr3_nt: TGTGCCACCAGCAGAATGCCCGGGTATAATGAAAAACTGTTTTTT
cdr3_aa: CATSRMPGYNEKLFF

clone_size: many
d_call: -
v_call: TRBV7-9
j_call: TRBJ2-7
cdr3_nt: TGTGCCAGCAGCTTGCAGGGGAGGGACGAGCAGTACTTC
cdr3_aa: CASSLQGRDEQYF

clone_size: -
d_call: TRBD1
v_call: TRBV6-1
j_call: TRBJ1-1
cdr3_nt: TGTGCCAGCGTTCATCCGGGACAGAAAAACACTGAAGCTTTCTTT
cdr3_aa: CASVHPGQKNTEAFF

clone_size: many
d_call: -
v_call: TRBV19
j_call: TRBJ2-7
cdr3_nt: TGTGCCAGTAGTCCACGGGGGACCCGAAGCCACGAGCAGTACTTC
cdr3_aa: CASSPRGTRSHEQYF

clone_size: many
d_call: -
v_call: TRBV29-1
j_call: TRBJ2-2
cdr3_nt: TGCAGCGTGTCGTGGTACACCGGGGAGCTGTTTTTT
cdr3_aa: CSVSWYTGELFF

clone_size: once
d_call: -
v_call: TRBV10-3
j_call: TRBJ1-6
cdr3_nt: TGTGCCATCAGGACAGACAGTCATTCACCCCTCCACTTT
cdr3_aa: CAIRTDSHSPLHF

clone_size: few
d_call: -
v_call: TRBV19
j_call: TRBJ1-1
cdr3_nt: TGTGCCAGTAGTATGGTGGTCCCACCTGAAGCTTTCTTT
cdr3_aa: CASSMVVPPEAFF

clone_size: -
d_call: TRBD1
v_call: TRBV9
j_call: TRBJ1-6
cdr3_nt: TGTGCCAGCAGCGAAACTGCGACAGGGTTTAATTCACCCCTCCGCTTT
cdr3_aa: CASSETATGFNSPLRF

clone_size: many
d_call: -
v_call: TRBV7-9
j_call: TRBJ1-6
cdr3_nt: TGTGCCAGCAGCTCAGCCCGGGCCGTTAATTCACCCCTCCACTTT
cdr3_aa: CASSSARAVNSPLHF

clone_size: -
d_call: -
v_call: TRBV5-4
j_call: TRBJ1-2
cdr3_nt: TGTGCCAGCAGCTTGCTCATCGGGACATCTTCCTATGGCTACACCTTC
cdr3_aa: CASSLLIGTSSYGYTF

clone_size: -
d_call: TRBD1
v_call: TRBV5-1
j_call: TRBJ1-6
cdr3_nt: TGCGCCAGCAGCTACCAGGGGGCGAGCTCCTATAATTCACCCCTCCACTTT
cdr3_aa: CASSYQGASSYNSPLHF

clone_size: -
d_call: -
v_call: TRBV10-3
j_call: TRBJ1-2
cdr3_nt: TGTGCCATCAGCAGAGAACGGCCCGAGGGCTATGGCTACACCTTC
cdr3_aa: CAISRERPEGYGYTF

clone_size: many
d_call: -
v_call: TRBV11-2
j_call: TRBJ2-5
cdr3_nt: TGTGCCAGCGGGGCCGGGGTTCAAGAGACCCAGTACTTC
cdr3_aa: CASGAGVQETQYF

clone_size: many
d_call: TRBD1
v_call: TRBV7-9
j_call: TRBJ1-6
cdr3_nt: TGTGCCAGCAGCTCACCTACAGGGGTGGCTTCACCCCTCCACTTT
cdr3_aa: CASSSPTGVASPLHF

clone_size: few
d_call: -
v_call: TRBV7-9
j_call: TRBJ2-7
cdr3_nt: TGTGCCAGCAGCTCCCCCGGGGGAACCGTCGAGCAGTACTTC
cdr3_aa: CASSSPGGTVEQYF

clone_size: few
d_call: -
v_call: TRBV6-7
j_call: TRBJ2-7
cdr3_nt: TGTGCCAGCAACGAACAGGGATACTACGAGCAGTACTTC
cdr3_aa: CASNEQGYYEQYF

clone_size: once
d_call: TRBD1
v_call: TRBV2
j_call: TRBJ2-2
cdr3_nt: TGTGCCAGCAGTGATGGGCGGACAGGTCGAACCGGGGAGCTGTTTTTT
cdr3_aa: CASSDGRTGRTGELFF

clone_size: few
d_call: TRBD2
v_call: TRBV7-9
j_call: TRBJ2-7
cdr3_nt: TGTGCCAGCAGCCCCCCCTTGATTAGCGGGGCCTACGAGCAGTACTTC
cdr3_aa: CASSPPLISGAYEQYF

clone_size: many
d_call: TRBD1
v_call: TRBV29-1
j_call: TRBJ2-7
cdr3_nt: TGCAGCGCCATACAGGGGACCGAGCAGTACTTC
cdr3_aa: CSAIQGTEQYF